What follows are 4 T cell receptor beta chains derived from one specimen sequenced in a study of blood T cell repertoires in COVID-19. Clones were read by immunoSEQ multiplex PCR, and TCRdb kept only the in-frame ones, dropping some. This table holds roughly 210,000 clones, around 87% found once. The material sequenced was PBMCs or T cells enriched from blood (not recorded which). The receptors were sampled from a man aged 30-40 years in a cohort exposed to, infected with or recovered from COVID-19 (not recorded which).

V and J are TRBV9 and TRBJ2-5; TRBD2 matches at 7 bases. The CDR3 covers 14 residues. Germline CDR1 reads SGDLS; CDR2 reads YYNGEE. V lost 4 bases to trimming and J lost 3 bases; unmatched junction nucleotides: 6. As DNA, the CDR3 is TGTGCCAGCAGCCCCCGGGACTATGAAGAGACCCAGTACTTC. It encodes CASSPRDYEETQYF. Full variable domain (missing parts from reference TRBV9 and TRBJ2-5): DSGVTQTPKHLITATGQRVTLRCSPRSGDLSVYWYQQSLDQGLQFLIQYYNGEERAKGNILERFSAQQFPDLHSELNLSSLELGDSALYFCASSPRDYEETQYFGPGTRLLVL.

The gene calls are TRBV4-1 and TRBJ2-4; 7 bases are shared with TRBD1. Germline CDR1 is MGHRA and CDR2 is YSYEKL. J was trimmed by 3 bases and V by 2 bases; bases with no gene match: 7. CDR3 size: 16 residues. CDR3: CASSQLPGTDKNIQYF. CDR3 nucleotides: TGCGCCAGCAGCCAACTCCCCGGGACAGACAAAAACATTCAGTACTTC.

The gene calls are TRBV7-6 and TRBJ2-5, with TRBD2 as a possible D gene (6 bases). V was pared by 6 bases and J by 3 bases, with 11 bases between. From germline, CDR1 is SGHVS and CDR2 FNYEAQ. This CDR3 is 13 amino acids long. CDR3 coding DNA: TGTGCCAGCAGAAATAGCGGAGAAGAGACCCAGTACTTC. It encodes CASRNSGEETQYF.

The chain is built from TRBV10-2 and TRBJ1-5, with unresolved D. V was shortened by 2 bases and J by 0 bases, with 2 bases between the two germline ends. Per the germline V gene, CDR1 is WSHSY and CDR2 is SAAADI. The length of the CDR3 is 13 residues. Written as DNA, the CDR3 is TGCGCCAGCAGTGAGCATAGCAATCAGCCCCAGCATTTT. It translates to CASSEHSNQPQHF.